This passage covers 14 T cell receptor beta chains from one sample sequenced in a study of identical twins. TCRdb used MiXCR to reprocess the 5' RACE reads, holding one entry per CDR3 protein. The data show 1.5 million to 2 million distinct CDR3 sequences, around 33% seen once. Sequenced: cord blood. The receptors originated from a newborn girl in good health.

This chain's CDR3 is CAISAVGGLATQYF. CDR3 sequence (DNA): TGTGCCATCAGTGCTGTCGGGGGCTTAGCGACCCAGTACTTC. The chain has TRBV10-3 and TRBJ2-5; D tentatively fits TRBD1 or TRBD2 (6 bases each). Germline V CDR1 and CDR2: ENHRY, SYGVKD. The CDR3 spans 14 residues. Between the trimmed V and J ends, which lost 4 bases and 7 bases, there was a span of 16 bases.

Turning to this clonotype: A read error may produce the germline difference seen at one junction end. V usage is TRBV20-1 and J usage is TRBJ2-1, with 10 positions matching TRBD2. There are 14 residues in the CDR3. Germline lookup yields CDR1 DFQATT and CDR2 SNEGSKA (reference sequence). The CDR3 spells CSARSGRAANGQFF. The CDR3 DNA is TGCAGTGCTAGGAGCGGGAGGGCCGCAAATGGGCAGTTCTTC.

This clonotype was seen a few times. The chain employs TRBV18 and TRBJ2-3; no definite D call. V lost 0 bases and J lost 4, with 11 bases in between. This CDR3 region has 15 residues. The germline gives CDR1 KGHSH, CDR2 LQKENI. CDR3 bases: TGTGCCAGCTCACCACCTATAGTATTGGCAGATACGCAGTATTTT. It is translated as CASSPPIVLADTQYF. Based on the CDR3 plus reference TRBV18 and TRBJ2-3, the full variable domain is NAGVMQNPRHLVRRRGQEARLRCSPMKGHSHVYWYRQLPEEGLKFMVYLQKENIIDESGMPKERFSAEFPKEGPSILRIQQVVRGDSAAYFCASSPPIVLADTQYFGPGTRLTVL.

This chain links TRBV7-6 with TRBJ1-5; no definite D call. Between the trimmed V and J ends, which lost 1 base and 4 bases, there was a span of 5 bases. The V gene's germline CDR1 is SGHVS and CDR2 FNYEAQ. This CDR3 contains 13 residues. CDR3 in amino acids: CASSLELNQPQHF. In nucleotides, the CDR3 is TGTGCCAGCAGCTTAGAACTGAATCAGCCCCAGCATTTT.

A few counts support this clonotype. The V and J genes are TRBV7-9 and TRBJ1-6, with D uncertain. V lost 4 bases to trimming and J lost 9 bases, with 13 bases between them. The CDR3 contains 14 residues. CDR1 and CDR2 (germline): SEHNR, FQNEAQ (reference sequence). CDR3 region: CASSSSFGISPLHF. Here the CDR3 DNA reads TGTGCCAGCAGCTCCTCCTTTGGGATTTCACCCCTCCACTTT.

The V and J genes are TRBV10-3 and TRBJ1-4; TRBD1 is a possible D gene (6 bases). Germline values: CDR1 ENHRY, CDR2 SYGVKD. V was pared by 0 bases and J by 10 bases, with 27 bases between. The CDR3 covers 19 residues. CDR3 region: CAISESKLFGGTFFRKLFF. The CDR3 DNA reads TGTGCCATCAGTGAGTCGAAATTATTTGGGGGCACCTTCTTCCGAAAACTGTTTTTT.

This clonotype was picked up a small number of times. The CDR3 region has the DNA TGTGCCAGCAGTGAATATCGGGAGGGAGGTAATGAGCAGTACTTC. This sequence encodes CASSEYREGGNEQYF. The chain recombines TRBV25-1 with TRBJ2-5; 8 nucleotides align to TRBD2. The V gene end was trimmed by 0 bases and the J gene end by 11 bases; junction bases not matched to a gene: 11. The CDR3 contains 15 residues. Germline-derived CDR1 and CDR2 are MGHDK and SYGVNS.

The V and J genes are TRBV20-1 and TRBJ2-1; 9 bases are a match to TRBD2. The germline V gene has CDR1 DFQATT and CDR2 SNEGSKA (reference sequence). The CDR3 totals 14 residues. V shed 6 bases and J 3 bases; nucleotides not matched to a gene: 6. The CDR3 here is CSAGTSPFYNEQFF. As DNA, the CDR3 is TGCAGTGCCGGGACTAGCCCTTTCTACAATGAGCAGTTCTTC.

This clonotype was detected only a few times. This chain uses TRBV10-3 with TRBJ1-2; 9 nucleotides agree with TRBD1. The CDR3 sequence is 16 residues long. Germline loops: CDR1 ENHRY, CDR2 SYGVKD. J gave up 0 bases and V 8 bases, and 10 bases lay outside the gene matches. CDR3 loop: CAIAETGGEANYGYTF. CDR3 DNA: TGTGCCATCGCCGAGACAGGGGGGGAAGCTAACTATGGCTACACCTTC.

This clonotype has a handful of counts. The rearrangement joins TRBV2 to TRBJ1-6; 9 nucleotides line up with TRBD1. V lost 4 bases, J lost 8 bases, and 0 bases stayed unmatched. Germline lookup yields CDR1 SNHLY and CDR2 FYNNEI. CDR3 length equals 13 residues. The CDR3 bases are TGTGCCAGCAGTGGACAGGGGGATTCACCCCTCCACTTT. Protein: CASSGQGDSPLHF.

This clonotype turned up a few times. The chain recombines TRBV20-1 with TRBJ1-2, with 7 bases matching TRBD1. CDR3 length: 13 amino acids. Germline V gene sequence: CDR1 DFQATT, CDR2 SNEGSKA (reference sequence). J gave up 7 bases and V 4 bases, and 9 bases lay outside the gene matches. CDR3 amino acids: CSANGDRKFGYTF. The CDR3 coding sequence is TGCAGTGCTAACGGGGACAGAAAATTTGGCTACACCTTC.

DNA of the CDR3: TGTGCCAGCAGCTTAGCTCAACCGGGACGGAACACTGAAGCTTTCTTT. It specifies CASSLAQPGRNTEAFF. The chain couples TRBV7-6 to TRBJ1-1; a possible D gene is TRBD1 (5 bases). The CDR3 covers 16 residues. In germline, CDR1 is SGHVS, CDR2 FNYEAQ. V was clipped by 0 bases and J by 1 base, with 12 bases between them. Complete variable domain (other parts from reference TRBV7-6 and TRBJ1-1): GAGVSQSPRYKVTKRGQDVALRCDPISGHVSLYWYRQALGQGPEFLTYFNYEAQQDKSGLPNDRFSAERPEGSISTLTIQRTEQRDSAMYRCASSLAQPGRNTEAFFGQGTRLTVV.

This chain joins TRBV20-1 and TRBJ2-7; the D is unclear. V lost 6 bases and J 7 bases, leaving 13 bases between the germline ends. The CDR3 has 11 residues. Per the germline V gene, CDR1 is DFQATT and CDR2 is SNEGSKA (reference sequence). This CDR3 is CSARPVWEQYF. CDR3 DNA sequence: TGCAGTGCCCGCCCAGTATGGGAGCAGTACTTC.

The genes are TRBV7-8 and TRBJ2-7; TRBD2 is a possible D gene (5 bases). CDR3 length equals 16 residues. Germline CDR1 reads SGHVS; CDR2 reads FQNEAQ. Trimming stripped 1 base from V and 2 bases from J, with 15 bases between. CDR3 region: CASSLGSYPGAYEQYF. The CDR3 DNA reads TGTGCCAGCAGCTTAGGGTCATACCCCGGGGCCTACGAGCAGTACTTC.